Given below is one T cell receptor beta chain in context. No antigen is known for it. The sample is drawn from a study of CXCR3-negative and CXCR3-positive naive CD8 T cells. Libraries of TRB cDNA were made by 5' RACE and carried UMIs. TCRdb re-called the 5' RACE reads; every CDR3 protein appears as one record, without DNA. Reported are approximately 45,000 distinct CDR3 sequences; the ten largest clones contain about 14%. Broader study findings: Both of the naive subsets showed about the same high diversity, but memory CD8+ cells had much less. CXCR3 expression partially decreased after cryopreservation; most assays used fresh PBMCs. CD5 surface expression was similar among naive subsets, and TCR strength was estimated by inference from TRB CDR3 properties.

The CDR3 contains 14 residues. Germline values: CDR1 SGHTA, CDR2 FQGNSA. The sample taken for sequencing was memory CD8+ T cells from blood. This sequence joins TRBV7-2 and TRBJ2-7. The TCR was taken from a human donor in good health. Some clones in this sample may be carry-over from other donors' samples. This CDR3 reads CASSFRQNSYEQYF.